These 27 T cell receptor beta chains originate from one sample sequenced in a study of CXCR3-negative and CXCR3-positive naive CD8 T cells. Study-wide results and limits: CXCR3-positive naive cells carried more hydrophobic TRB CDR3s than CXCR3-negative ones.

No antigen is known for these receptors. The authors prepared UMI-labeled TRB cDNA libraries by 5' RACE. TCRdb reanalyzed the 5' RACE reads and collapses them to one entry per CDR3 protein, without DNA. This repertoire includes over 150,000 distinct CDR3 sequences. What was sequenced was naive CXCR3+ CD8+ T cells from blood. Described subset: CD45RO-CCR7+CD27+CD95- naive CD8+ T cells expressing CXCR3 (TNR3+). The origin of the receptors is a human donor in good health. Some clones in this sample may be carry-over from other donors' samples.

V gene TRBV7-6 combines with J gene TRBJ2-2; with no DNA, the TCRdb D assignment of TRBD1 cannot be verified. The CDR3 consists of 15 residues. Looked up from germline, CDR1 is SGHVS and CDR2 is FNYEAQ. The CDR3 here is CASRGGDVNTGELFF.

The chain has TRBV9 and TRBJ1-5; TCRdb designates TRBD1, a call that cannot be tested without DNA. Per the germline V gene, CDR1 is SGDLS and CDR2 is YYNGEE. This CDR3 region has 15 residues. The CDR3 region is CASSLTGEDSQPQHF. The entire variable domain, with the rest obtained from reference TRBV9 and TRBJ1-5, is as follows: DSGVTQTPKHLITATGQRVTLRCSPRSGDLSVYWYQQSLDQGLQFLIQYYNGEERAKGNILERFSAQQFPDLHSELNLSSLELGDSALYFCASSLTGEDSQPQHFGDGTRLSIL.

The chain combines TRBV10-1 with TRBJ2-7. The CDR3 has 13 residues. The germline CDR1 and CDR2 sequences are WNHNN and SYGVQD (reference sequence). The CDR3 loop reads CADKTGGFYEQYF.

The chain links TRBV10-1 to TRBJ2-3; TCRdb outputs TRBD2, but without DNA this stays unchecked. This CDR3 is built from 17 residues. Germline V gene data show CDR1 as WNHNN and CDR2 as SYGVQD (reference sequence). The CDR3 here is CASSESRPAGITDTQYF.

CDR3 sequence reads: CASSVGRGADGTNQETQYF. This sequence joins TRBV9 and TRBJ2-5; TCRdb designates TRBD2, a call that cannot be tested without DNA. This CDR3 contains 19 residues. Germline values: CDR1 SGDLS, CDR2 YYNGEE.

The chain uses TRBV20-1 and TRBJ2-1; TCRdb gives TRBD1 as the D gene, but with no DNA this cannot be confirmed. The CDR3 consists of 15 residues. The germline gives CDR1 DFQATT, CDR2 SNEGSKA (reference sequence). CDR3 protein: CSARALLGWGNEQFF.

V is TRBV20-1 and J is TRBJ2-7; TCRdb lists TRBD2, though no DNA is available to test this call. The CDR3 sequence is 14 residues long. The germline gives CDR1 DFQATT, CDR2 SNEGSKA (reference sequence). The chain's CDR3 is CSARGLVEHYEQYF.

J is TRBJ1-1 and V is TRBV29-1; the D call from TCRdb, TRBD1, cannot be confirmed without DNA. This CDR3 is 13 amino acids long. Germline-derived CDR1 and CDR2 are SQVTM and ANQGSEA. Here the CDR3 reads CSVTGTPNTEAFF.

CDR3 region: CASSLQFPTTGNTEAFF. This chain connects TRBV7-2 to TRBJ1-1; the D call from TCRdb, TRBD1, cannot be confirmed without DNA. This CDR3 contains 17 residues. Germline V CDR1 and CDR2: SGHTA, FQGNSA.

CDR3 residues: CASSQVPNTEAFF. V gene TRBV14 combines with J gene TRBJ1-1. Per germline, CDR1 SGHDN and CDR2 FVKESK. The CDR3 spans 13 residues.

The chain links TRBV19 to TRBJ2-5; as DNA is missing, the TRBD2 call by TCRdb cannot be tested. The CDR3 has 15 amino acids. From germline, CDR1 is LNHDA and CDR2 SQIVND (reference sequence). The CDR3: CASSSRLASQETQYF.

This chain connects TRBV28 to TRBJ2-7; TCRdb picks TRBD2, but there is no DNA to check that call. CDR1 and CDR2 from the germline V gene are MDHEN and SYDVKM. The CDR3 consists of 13 residues. This CDR3 reads CATRGDSSYEQYF. Using reference TRBV28 and TRBJ2-7 for the parts outside the CDR3, the full variable domain is DVKVTQSSRYLVKRTGEKVFLECVQDMDHENMFWYRQDPGLGLRLIYFSYDVKMKEKGDIPEGYSVSREKKERFSLILESASTNQTSMYLCATRGDSSYEQYFGPGTRLTVT.

The chain uses TRBV11-2 and TRBJ2-7; TCRdb names TRBD1, which stays unverified in the absence of DNA. The CDR3 contains 15 residues. Germline V lookup: CDR1 SGHAT, CDR2 FQNNGV. CDR3 amino acids: CASSPLGEATYEQYF.

The chain links TRBV11-3 to TRBJ2-2; TCRdb calls TRBD1, which cannot be checked without DNA. CDR1 is SGHNT, CDR2 YENEEA, per germline. CDR3 length: 17 residues. The CDR3 is CASSHLPGQGNTGELFF.

The chain combines TRBV7-8 with TRBJ1-2; TCRdb outputs TRBD1, but without DNA this stays unchecked. The CDR3 runs 15 residues. Per germline, CDR1 SGHVS and CDR2 FQNEAQ. This chain's CDR3 is CASSPRTGYRRGYTF.

This chain links TRBV2 with TRBJ2-1; TCRdb selects TRBD2, and the lack of DNA leaves this call unchecked. The CDR3 covers 18 residues. The germline V gene encodes CDR1 SNHLY and CDR2 FYNNEI. This chain's CDR3 is CASKRPRVAGEEYNEQFF.

This chain connects TRBV6-4 to TRBJ2-7; TCRdb picks TRBD1, but there is no DNA to check that call. Germline loops: CDR1 MRHNA, CDR2 SNTAGT. CDR3 length: 17 amino acids. The CDR3 is CASSDTQRPGAVYEQYF.

V and J are TRBV20-1 and TRBJ2-5; TCRdb's D gene call, TRBD2, goes unchecked for lack of DNA. CDR1 and CDR2 from the germline V gene are DFQATT and SNEGSKA (reference sequence). The CDR3 loop spans 14 amino acids. The CDR3 region is CSAREERPQETQYF.

The V and J genes are TRBV15 and TRBJ2-2; TCRdb's assignment of TRBD1 cannot be checked, as there is no DNA. The CDR3 is 15 amino acids. Germline V CDR1 and CDR2: LNHNV, YYDKDF (reference sequence). Here the CDR3 reads CATSSQGGKPGELFF.

The rearrangement uses TRBV5-6 and TRBJ1-1. The CDR3 runs 16 residues. Germline CDR1 and CDR2: SGHDT and YYEEEE. Here the CDR3 reads CASSREGVLMNTEAFF.

The CDR3 spells CASSLTFVTGERSGANVLTF. The V and J genes are TRBV7-6 and TRBJ2-6; TCRdb indicates TRBD1, and absent DNA this call remains unverified. The CDR3 is 20 residues long. Per germline, CDR1 SGHVS and CDR2 FNYEAQ.

CDR3 in amino acids: CASCEAGGLGETQYF. The chain recombines TRBV7-9 with TRBJ2-5; TCRdb names TRBD2, which stays unverified in the absence of DNA. The germline V gene encodes CDR1 SEHNR and CDR2 FQNEAQ (reference sequence). The CDR3 is 15 residues long.

The CDR3 loop is CASSQDIGLAGRQPEQFF. V gene TRBV3-1 combines with J gene TRBJ2-1; TCRdb proposes TRBD2, but this gene call is untestable without DNA. The CDR3 has 18 amino acids. Looked up from germline, CDR1 is LGHDT and CDR2 is YNNKEL (reference sequence).

This chain connects TRBV20-1 to TRBJ2-5; TCRdb's D call, TRBD2, is unchecked because there is no DNA. The CDR3 extends over 17 amino acids. Germline V lookup: CDR1 DFQATT, CDR2 SNEGSKA (reference sequence). CDR3 in amino acids: CSASVGLAGGLEETQYF.

This sequence joins TRBV11-2 and TRBJ2-2; TCRdb outputs TRBD1, but without DNA this stays unchecked. CDR3 length: 13 residues. Germline CDR1 and CDR2: SGHAT and FQNNGV. The CDR3 is CASSPTGAGELFF.

The chain uses TRBV4-2 and TRBJ2-1; TCRdb gives TRBD2 as the D gene, but with no DNA this cannot be confirmed. Per germline, CDR1 LGHNA and CDR2 YNFKEQ. This CDR3 comprises 16 residues. CDR3 protein: CASSQDDTSGGNEQFF.

This chain uses TRBV4-1 with TRBJ2-7. CDR3 length: 16 residues. CDR1 MGHRA and CDR2 YSYEKL come from the germline V gene. The CDR3: CASSLGPYPSSYEQYF.